This TCR beta chain is from a study of CXCR3-negative and CXCR3-positive naive CD8 T cells. As for the study in general: Some 150 million TRB reads in total, about 1.5 +/- 0.3 million per library.

On this clonotype itself: Its antigen is unidentified.

CDR3 length equals 15 residues. Germline lookup yields CDR1 MNHEY and CDR2 SVGEGT. General observations from the study: CXCR3-positive naive cells had TRB CDR3s that were more hydrophobic than CXCR3-negative naive cells had. After cryopreservation, CXCR3 expression dropped partially; most assays used fresh PBMCs. Diversity in memory CD8+ cells fell much lower than the comparably high levels seen in both naive subsets. The study found that naive CXCR3-negative and CXCR3-positive cells shared TRBV-TRBJ usage, while memory cells differed.

The TRB cDNA libraries were prepared by 5' RACE with UMI labels. TCRdb reprocessed the 5' RACE reads, with one entry per CDR3 protein and no DNA. This listing includes over 95,000 distinct CDR3 sequences. This receptor was obtained from a human donor in good health. Some clones in this sample may be carry-over from other donors' samples. The specimen sequenced was naive CXCR3+ CD8+ T cells from blood. Subset denoted: CD45RO-CCR7+CD27+CD95- naive CD8+ T cells expressing CXCR3 (TNR3+). The rearrangement uses TRBV6-2 or TRBV6-3 and TRBJ1-1. The chain's CDR3 is CASSPTRQLNTEAFF.